This TCR beta chain was sequenced during a study of human T cells and chemical hapten exposure. V was clipped by 8 bases and J by 0 bases, with 5 bases between them. The germline V gene has CDR1 SNHLY and CDR2 FYNNEI. The CDR3 has 12 residues. TCRdb independently ran MiXCR on the RACE reads; one entry per CDR3 protein. Among around 110,000 distinct CDR3 sequences listed, about 11% were seen once. The time point denotes: patch test 3, about 24 weeks after DPC sensitization. This sample's treatment: therapeutic diphenylcyclopropenone sensitization with weekly scalp DPC. The source was whole blood, collected in connection with sensitization to the hapten diphenylcyclopropenone (DPC). V and J are TRBV2 and TRBJ1-3; D gene uncertain. The sequence was obtained from a woman aged 50 to 60 with alopecia areata. Some clones in this sample may be carry-over from other donors' samples. The CDR3 DNA reads TGTGCCAGCGAAGGCTCTGGAAACACCATATATTTT. It encodes CASEGSGNTIYF.